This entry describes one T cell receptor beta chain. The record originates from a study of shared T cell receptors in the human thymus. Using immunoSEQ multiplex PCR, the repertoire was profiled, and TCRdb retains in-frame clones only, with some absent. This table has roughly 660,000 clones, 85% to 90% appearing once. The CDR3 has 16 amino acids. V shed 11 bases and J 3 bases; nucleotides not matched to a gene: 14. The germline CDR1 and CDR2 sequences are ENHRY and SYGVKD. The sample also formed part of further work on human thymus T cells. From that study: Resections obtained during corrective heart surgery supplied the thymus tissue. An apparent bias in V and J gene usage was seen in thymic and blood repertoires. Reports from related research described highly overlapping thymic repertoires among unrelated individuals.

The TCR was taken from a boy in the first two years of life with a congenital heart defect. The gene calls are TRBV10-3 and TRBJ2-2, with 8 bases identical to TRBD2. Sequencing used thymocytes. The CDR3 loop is CAPERLGGRYTGELFF. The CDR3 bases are TGTGCCCCCGAGCGGCTCGGCGGGAGGTACACCGGGGAGCTGTTTTTT.